This TCR beta chain originates from a study of cytomegalovirus exposure and HLA in healthy donors. CDR1 is SGHAT and CDR2 is FQNNGV in the germline V gene. CDR3 length: 15 residues. Trimming removed 5 bases at V and 0 bases at J, with 13 bases between. On this clone: Antigen specificity is unknown.

Here immunoSEQ multiplex PCR was the method, and the copy in TCRdb shows in-frame clones only, minus some. The sample contains about 180,000 clones, around 85% of which appear only once. Whole-study findings and limits: The tendency of first-cohort TCR clusters to co-occur in the 110 or so validation repertoires emerged from a later analysis.

The receptor comes from a man younger than 30 in good health and CMV-seropositive. This chain uses TRBV11-2 with TRBJ1-2; no clear D. Sequencing used PBMCs. The CDR3 is CASSPTPPTNYGYTF. The CDR3 nucleotides are TGTGCCAGCAGCCCAACTCCACCGACTAACTATGGCTACACCTTC.